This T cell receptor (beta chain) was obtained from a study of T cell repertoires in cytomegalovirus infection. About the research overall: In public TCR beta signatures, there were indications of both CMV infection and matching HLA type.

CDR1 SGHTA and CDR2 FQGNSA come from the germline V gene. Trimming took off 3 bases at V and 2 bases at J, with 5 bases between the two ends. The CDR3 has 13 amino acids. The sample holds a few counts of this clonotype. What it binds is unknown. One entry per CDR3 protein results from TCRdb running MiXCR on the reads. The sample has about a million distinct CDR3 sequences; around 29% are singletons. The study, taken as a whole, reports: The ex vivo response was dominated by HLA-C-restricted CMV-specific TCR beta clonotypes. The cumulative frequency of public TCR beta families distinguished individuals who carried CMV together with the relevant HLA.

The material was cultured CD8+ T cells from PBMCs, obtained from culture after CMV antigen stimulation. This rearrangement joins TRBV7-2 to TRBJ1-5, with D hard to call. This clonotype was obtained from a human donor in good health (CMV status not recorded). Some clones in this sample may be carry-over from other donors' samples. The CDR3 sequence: CASSFRRNQPQHF. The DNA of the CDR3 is TGTGCCAGCAGCTTTCGACGCAATCAGCCCCAGCATTTT.